This TCR beta chain was observed in a study of regulatory T cells in long-lasting Graves disease. Looked up from germline, CDR1 is SGDLS and CDR2 is YYNGEE. The V end lost 0 bases, the J end lost 7 bases, and 8 bases lay between the germline ends. This CDR3 spans 13 amino acids. Time point in this sample: persistent/refractory GD, antithyroid drugs over 5 years with positive TRAb. With RNA extracted from PBMCs as input, the TCR library was made. Staff took roughly 9.6 milliliters of peripheral blood and put it into EDTA tubes. With iRepertoire HTBI primers and Arm-PCR of CDR3 regions, TCR beta libraries were built. In TCRdb, the multiplex PCR reads were re-called with MiXCR into one record per CDR3 protein. The table lists 350,000 to 500,000 distinct CDR3 sequences, around a fifth of them singletons. This clonotype came up a few times.

V is TRBV9 and J is TRBJ1-5; D remains ambiguous. This sequence originates from a female donor with Graves disease. Sequenced material: peripheral blood mononuclear cells (PBMCs), taken when the disease was refractory, from a patient treated with antithyroid drugs. The CDR3 nucleotides read TGTGCCAGCAGCGTAGGCCTTGAGCAGCCCCAGCATTTT. This sequence encodes CASSVGLEQPQHF.